This TCR beta chain was retrieved from a study of CDR3 diversity in severe acne. Germline V gene lookup returns CDR1 LNHDA and CDR2 SQIVND (reference sequence). The CDR3 runs 15 residues. A note on this clonotype: Its ends do not fully match the called genes, so a read error is possible.

TCRdb re-called the PCR reads with MiXCR, one entry per CDR3 protein. Among fewer than 100,000 distinct CDR3 sequences listed, roughly 51% were seen once. The receptor was isolated from a male donor in good health, without acne. The sequenced sample consisted of blood. This chain joins TRBV19 and TRBJ2-7; D could derive from TRBD1 or TRBD2 (6 bases each). The CDR3 DNA follows: TGTGCCAGTAGTACATGGGGGGCGCTCCCCTACGGGCAGTACTTC. The encoded protein is CASSTWGALPYGQYF.